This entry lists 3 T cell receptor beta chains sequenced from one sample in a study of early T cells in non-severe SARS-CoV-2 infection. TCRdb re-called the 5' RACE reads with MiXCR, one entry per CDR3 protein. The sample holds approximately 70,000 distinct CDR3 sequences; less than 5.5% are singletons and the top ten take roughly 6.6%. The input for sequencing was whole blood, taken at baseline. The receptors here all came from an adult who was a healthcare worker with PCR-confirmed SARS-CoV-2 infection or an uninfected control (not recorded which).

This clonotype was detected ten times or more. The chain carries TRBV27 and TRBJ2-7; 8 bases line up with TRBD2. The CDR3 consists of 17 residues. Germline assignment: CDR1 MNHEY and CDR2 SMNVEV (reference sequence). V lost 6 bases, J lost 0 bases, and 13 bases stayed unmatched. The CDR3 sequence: CASSPRGGGRSSYEQYF. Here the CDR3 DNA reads TGTGCCAGCAGCCCACGGGGGGGCGGGAGAAGCTCCTACGAGCAGTACTTC.

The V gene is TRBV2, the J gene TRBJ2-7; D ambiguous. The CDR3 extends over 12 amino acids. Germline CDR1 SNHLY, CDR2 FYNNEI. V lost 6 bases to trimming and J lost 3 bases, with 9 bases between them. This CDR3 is CASSGENYEQYF. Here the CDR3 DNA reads TGTGCCAGCAGCGGAGAAAACTACGAGCAGTACTTC.

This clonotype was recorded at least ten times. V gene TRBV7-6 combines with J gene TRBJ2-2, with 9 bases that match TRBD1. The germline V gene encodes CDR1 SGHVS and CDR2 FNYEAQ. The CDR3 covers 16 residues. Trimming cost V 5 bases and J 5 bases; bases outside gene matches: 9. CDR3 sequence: CASSAPGQGSTGELFF. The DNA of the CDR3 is TGTGCCAGCAGCGCACCGGGACAGGGATCGACCGGGGAGCTGTTTTTT.